This T cell receptor (beta chain) is from a study of blood T cell repertoires in COVID-19. About the research overall: From T cells, B-cell-depleted T cells, or PBMCs came the material, which was cDNA or gDNA.

This CDR3 spans 16 amino acids. V lost 7 bases, J lost 3 bases, and 11 bases stayed unmatched. Germline loops: CDR1 SGHRS, CDR2 YFSETQ. Sequencing was performed with immunoSEQ multiplex PCR; in TCRdb, only in-frame clones are kept and a portion is missing. The table shows some 510,000 clones, with 85% to 90% occurring only once. This TCR was recovered from a woman between 40 and 50 years old who had recovered from COVID-19. Sequencing was done on a sample of PBMCs or T cells enriched from blood (not recorded which). The chain is built from TRBV5-1 and TRBJ2-1, with 9 bases that match TRBD1. The chain's CDR3 is CASWKDGQGIYNEQFF. The CDR3 DNA reads TGCGCCAGCTGGAAAGATGGACAGGGGATCTACAATGAGCAGTTCTTC.